The clone carrying this T cell receptor beta chain was seen a single time. Clones were read by immunoSEQ multiplex PCR, and TCRdb kept only the in-frame ones, dropping some. The repertoire includes some 120,000 clones, about 80% of them detected once, and just under 25% sits in the top ten. This sample was taken from a study of blood T cell repertoires in COVID-19. The length of the CDR3 is 17 residues. Germline V lookup: CDR1 LNHDA, CDR2 SQIVND (reference sequence). Trimming took 5 bases from V and 0 from J; bases not matched to a gene: 9. V usage is TRBV19 and J usage is TRBJ2-1; 8 nucleotides align to TRBD1. The sequence derives from a human donor in a cohort sampled during active COVID-19. The sample comprised peripheral blood. The CDR3 is CASSANRGMSSYNEQFF. In DNA, the CDR3 is TGTGCCAGTAGTGCAAACAGGGGGATGAGCTCCTACAATGAGCAGTTCTTC.